This record looks at one T cell receptor (beta chain) sequence and its context. The sample originates from a study of Ad26.COV2.S vaccination and SARS-CoV-2 variants. Treatment of the sample: around 19 received Ad26.COV2.S at low or high dose, single or two shots; about 5 received placebo; per-sample allocation not given. Vaccine and placebo recipients were sampled on day 63 after the first injection. CDR3 size: 15 residues. Trimming cost V 6 bases and J 3 bases; bases outside gene matches: 9. This table comes from immunoSEQ multiplex PCR, and its TCRdb copy is limited to in-frame clones, with some not included. Counted here are some 270,000 clones, around 90% occurring once; the ten biggest clones make up nearly 3%.

The sample here was peripheral blood, taken in a trial of Ad26.COV2.S vaccine versus placebo. The chain is built from TRBV23-1 and TRBJ2-7; TRBD1 matches at 9 bases. TRBV23-1 is an open reading frame, and its role is uncertain. This clonotype was sampled from a person between 18 and 65 years old who received the Ad26.COV2.S COVID-19 vaccine or a placebo. The CDR3 nucleotides read TGCGCCAGCAGAACCGGGACAGGGCTAAACTACGAGCAGTACGTC. Its protein is CASRTGTGLNYEQYV.